The 11 T cell receptor beta chains reported below all come from one sample, sequenced in a study of OX40 agonist ivuxolimab in advanced cancers. Sequencing used immunoSEQ multiplex PCR; TCRdb keeps in-frame clones, though not all of them. The sample carries 90,000 to 95,000 clones, approximately 81% recorded once. The material was CD4+ or CD8+ T cells sorted from blood, obtained in a trial of the OX40 agonist ivuxolimab. These receptor sequences come from an adult with an advanced solid tumor such as melanoma, head and neck, liver or kidney cancer.

This chain links TRBV2 with TRBJ1-4; D remains unclear. Germline CDR1 and CDR2: SNHLY and FYNNEI. The CDR3 is 14 amino acids. With 3 bases removed from V and 4 bases from J, the gap between germline ends came to 9 bases. The DNA for the CDR3 is TGTGCCAGCAGTGAGGAGCGGCTTAATGAAAAACTGTTTTTT. Residues: CASSEERLNEKLFF.

The V and J genes are TRBV5-4 and TRBJ2-3; D call uncertain. The CDR3 consists of 13 residues. V was pared by 2 bases and J by 6 bases, with 10 bases between. Germline CDR1 is SGHNT and CDR2 is YYREEE (reference sequence). The CDR3 sequence: CASSLYSADTQYF. The DNA for the CDR3 is TGTGCCAGCAGCTTATATTCAGCGGATACGCAGTATTTT.

The rearrangement joins TRBV10-3 to TRBJ2-7, with 10 nucleotides matching TRBD2. Germline V gene sequence: CDR1 ENHRY, CDR2 SYGVKD. V shed 5 bases, J shed 0 bases, and the junction held 4 bases outside the gene matches. The CDR3 runs to 15 residues. In DNA, the CDR3 is TGTGCCATCAGTAATCCTAGCGGGGGCTCCTACGAGCAGTACGTC. This encodes CAISNPSGGSYEQYV.

The V call is TRBV9, the J call TRBJ2-2; D might be TRBD1 or TRBD2, each matching 6 bases. The V and J ends lost 3 bases and 6 bases respectively, with 15 bases between them. The germline V gene has CDR1 SGDLS and CDR2 YYNGEE. The CDR3 contains 15 residues. CDR3 in DNA: TGTGCCAGCAGCGGGACTACTAACAGGGCCGGGGAGCTGTTTTTT. Amino acid sequence: CASSGTTNRAGELFF. Variable domain in full (rest from reference TRBV9 and TRBJ2-2): DSGVTQTPKHLITATGQRVTLRCSPRSGDLSVYWYQQSLDQGLQFLIQYYNGEERAKGNILERFSAQQFPDLHSELNLSSLELGDSALYFCASSGTTNRAGELFFGEGSRLTVL.

The chain carries TRBV5-1 and TRBJ2-3; no reliable D call. The CDR3 runs 15 residues. Trimming pared 4 bases from V and 4 bases from J, leaving 16 bases between. Germline V gives CDR1 SGHRS, CDR2 YFSETQ. CDR3 region: CASSPDSLPADTQYF. The CDR3 region has the DNA TGCGCCAGCAGCCCCGACTCCCTACCCGCAGATACGCAGTATTTT.

The chain uses TRBV5-1 and TRBJ1-4; 8 bases are a match to TRBD1. The CDR3 totals 15 residues. V shed 2 bases, J shed 7 bases, and the junction held 7 bases outside the gene matches. CDR1 and CDR2 (germline): SGHRS, YFSETQ. In nucleotides, the CDR3 is TGCGCCAGCAGCTTCAGGGGGCAGGGCGGTGAAAAACTGTTTTTT. The encoded protein is CASSFRGQGGEKLFF.

The rearrangement uses TRBV2 and TRBJ1-1, with 8 bases that match TRBD1. Germline trimming cut 4 bases from V and 4 bases from J; bases unmatched to any gene: 8. The CDR3 is 15 amino acids. Germline V lookup: CDR1 SNHLY, CDR2 FYNNEI. DNA for the CDR3: TGTGCCAGCAGTGCGCCGACAGGGGTCGGCACTGAAGCTTTCTTT. Protein sequence: CASSAPTGVGTEAFF.

The CDR3 nucleotides are TGTGCCAGCAGCTTCGGCTCTGCAACTAATGAAAAACTGTTTTTT. Protein: CASSFGSATNEKLFF. The chain carries TRBV11-2 and TRBJ1-4; unclear D gene. V was cut by 3 bases and J by 0 bases, with 8 bases left in between. The CDR3 has 15 residues. Germline V gene data show CDR1 as SGHAT and CDR2 as FQNNGV.

Only one count was recorded for this clone. This chain uses TRBV19 with TRBJ2-3, with TRBD2 matching over 10 bases. The germline CDR1 and CDR2 sequences are LNHDA and SQIVND (reference sequence). The length of the CDR3 is 14 residues. J was trimmed by 2 bases and V by 10 bases; bases with no gene match: 6. The CDR3 DNA sequence: TGTGCCATAGCGGGGGGCGGGCCCACAGATACGCAGTATTTT. Its protein product is CAIAGGGPTDTQYF.

J is TRBJ2-3 and V is TRBV7-2; 7 bases fit TRBD2. Per germline, CDR1 SGHTA and CDR2 FQGNSA. The CDR3 consists of 17 residues. With 1 base clipped from V and 3 bases from J, the junction kept 10 bases outside the gene matches. The CDR3 nucleotides are TGTGCCAGCAGCTTAGTGGCGGGGCCGGGAGGAACAGATACGCAGTATTTT. It encodes CASSLVAGPGGTDTQYF.

The gene calls are TRBV7-8 and TRBJ2-7; D ambiguous. The CDR3 loop spans 13 amino acids. With 5 bases removed from V and 9 bases from J, the gap between germline ends came to 17 bases. Germline CDR1 SGHVS, CDR2 FQNEAQ. The CDR3 DNA sequence: TGTGCCAGCAGCCCCCTCCCGGCGCGTGGGCAGTACTTC. This gives the protein CASSPLPARGQYF.